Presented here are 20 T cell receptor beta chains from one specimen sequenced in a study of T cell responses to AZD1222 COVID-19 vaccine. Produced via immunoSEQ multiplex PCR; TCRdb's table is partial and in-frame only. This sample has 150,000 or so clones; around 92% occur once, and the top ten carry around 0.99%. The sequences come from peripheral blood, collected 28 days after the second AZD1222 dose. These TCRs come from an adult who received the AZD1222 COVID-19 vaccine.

CDR3 DNA: TGTGCCATCAGGCTAGCGGAGATCTACAATGAGCAGTTCTTC. Its protein is CAIRLAEIYNEQFF. This chain uses TRBV10-3 with TRBJ2-1, with 7 bases matching TRBD2. The germline V gene encodes CDR1 ENHRY and CDR2 SYGVKD. The trim removed 6 bases at V and 3 bases at J, leaving 5 bases unmatched. This CDR3 is 14 amino acids long.

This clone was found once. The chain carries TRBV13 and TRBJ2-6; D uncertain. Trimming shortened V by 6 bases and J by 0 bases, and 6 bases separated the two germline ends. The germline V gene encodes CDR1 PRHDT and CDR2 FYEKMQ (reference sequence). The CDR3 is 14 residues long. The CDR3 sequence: CASRSSSGANVLTF. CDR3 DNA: TGTGCCAGCAGGTCTAGCTCTGGGGCCAACGTCCTGACTTTC.

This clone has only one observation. The CDR3 nucleotides read TGTGCCAGCAGTGAATCCTATAATTCACCCCTCCACTTT. Translated: CASSESYNSPLHF. This chain uses TRBV2 with TRBJ1-6; D is unclear. The CDR3 contains 13 residues. Germline V gene data show CDR1 as SNHLY and CDR2 as FYNNEI. V gave up 2 bases and J gave up 1 base, with 0 bases separating them.

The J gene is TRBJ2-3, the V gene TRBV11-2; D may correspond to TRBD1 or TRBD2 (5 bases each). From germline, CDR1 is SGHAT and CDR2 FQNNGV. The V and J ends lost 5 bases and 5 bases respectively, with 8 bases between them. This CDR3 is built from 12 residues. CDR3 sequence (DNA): TGTGCCAGCAGCGTTGGGGGAGATACGCAGTATTTT. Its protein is CASSVGGDTQYF.

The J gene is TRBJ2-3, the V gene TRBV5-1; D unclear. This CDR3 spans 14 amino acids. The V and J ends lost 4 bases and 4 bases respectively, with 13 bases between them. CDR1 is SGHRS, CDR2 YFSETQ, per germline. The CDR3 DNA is TGCGCCAGCAGCGCCAGTACGCTGGCAGATACGCAGTATTTT. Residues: CASSASTLADTQYF.

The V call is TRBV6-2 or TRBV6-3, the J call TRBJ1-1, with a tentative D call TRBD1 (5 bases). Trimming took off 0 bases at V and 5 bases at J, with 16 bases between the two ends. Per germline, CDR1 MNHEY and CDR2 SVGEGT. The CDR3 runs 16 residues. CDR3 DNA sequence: TGTGCCAGCAGTTACTCGACAGAGGGGAGTGGTACTGAAGCTTTCTTT. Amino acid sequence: CASSYSTEGSGTEAFF.

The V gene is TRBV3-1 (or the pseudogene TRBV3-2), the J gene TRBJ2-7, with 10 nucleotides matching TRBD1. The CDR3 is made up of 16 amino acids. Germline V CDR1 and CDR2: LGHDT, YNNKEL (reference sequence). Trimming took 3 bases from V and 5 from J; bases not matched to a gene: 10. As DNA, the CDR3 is TGTGCCAGCAGCCACCTTCCCGGAGGGACAGGGGACGAGCAGTACTTC. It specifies CASSHLPGGTGDEQYF.

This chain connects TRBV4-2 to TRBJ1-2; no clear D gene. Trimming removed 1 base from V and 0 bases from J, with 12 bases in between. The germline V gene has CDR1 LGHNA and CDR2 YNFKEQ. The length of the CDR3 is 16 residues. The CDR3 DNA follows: TGTGCCAGCAGCCAAGGATGGGCAGCTACTAACTATGGCTACACCTTC. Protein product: CASSQGWAATNYGYTF.

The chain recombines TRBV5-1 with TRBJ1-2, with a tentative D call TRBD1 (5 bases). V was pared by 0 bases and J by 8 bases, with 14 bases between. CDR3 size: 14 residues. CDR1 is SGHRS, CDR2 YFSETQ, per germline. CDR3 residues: CASSLEGNRWGYTF. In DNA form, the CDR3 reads TGCGCCAGCAGCTTGGAAGGAAACAGGTGGGGCTACACCTTC.

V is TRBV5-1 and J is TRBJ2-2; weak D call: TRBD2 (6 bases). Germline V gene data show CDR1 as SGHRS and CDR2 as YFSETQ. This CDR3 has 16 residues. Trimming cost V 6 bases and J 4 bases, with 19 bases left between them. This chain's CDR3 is CASTYKEGFGTGELFF. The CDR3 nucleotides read TGCGCCAGCACATACAAGGAGGGGTTTGGCACCGGGGAGCTGTTTTTT.

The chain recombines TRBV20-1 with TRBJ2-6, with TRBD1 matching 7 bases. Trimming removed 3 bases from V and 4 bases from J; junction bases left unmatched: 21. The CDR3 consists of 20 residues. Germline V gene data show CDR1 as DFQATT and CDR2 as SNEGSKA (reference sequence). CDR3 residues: CSASSWGTVIASSGANVLTF. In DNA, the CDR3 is TGCAGTGCTAGTTCGTGGGGGACAGTAATTGCTTCTTCCGGGGCCAACGTCCTGACTTTC.

CDR3 nucleotides: TGTGCCAGCAGCGCAAAGGGTCGGGCTGGCTACACCTTC. Amino acid sequence: CASSAKGRAGYTF. V is TRBV6-5 and J is TRBJ1-2; D gene ambiguous. In germline, CDR1 is MNHEY, CDR2 SVGAGI. V gave up 6 bases and J gave up 7 bases, with 15 bases separating them. This CDR3 is 13 amino acids long.

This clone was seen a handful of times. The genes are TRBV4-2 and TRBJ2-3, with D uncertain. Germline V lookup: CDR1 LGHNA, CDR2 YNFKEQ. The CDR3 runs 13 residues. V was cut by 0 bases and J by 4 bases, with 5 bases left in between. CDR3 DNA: TGTGCCAGCAGCCAAGATCTGTCAGATACGCAGTATTTT. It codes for CASSQDLSDTQYF.

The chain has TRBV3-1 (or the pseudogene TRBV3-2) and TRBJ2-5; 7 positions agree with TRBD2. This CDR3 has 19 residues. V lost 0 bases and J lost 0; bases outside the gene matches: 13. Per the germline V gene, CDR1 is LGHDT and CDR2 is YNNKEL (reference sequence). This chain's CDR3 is CASSQDYAGDRFNQETQYF. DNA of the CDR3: TGTGCCAGCAGCCAAGATTACGCGGGGGATCGGTTTAACCAAGAGACCCAGTACTTC.

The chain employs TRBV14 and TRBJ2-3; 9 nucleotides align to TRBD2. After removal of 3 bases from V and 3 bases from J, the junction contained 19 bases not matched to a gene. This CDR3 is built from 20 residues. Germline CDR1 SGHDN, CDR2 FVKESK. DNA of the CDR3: TGTGCCAGCAGCCACCAGACTGCTTTTGGGCTAGCGGGGAATACAGATACGCAGTATTTT. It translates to CASSHQTAFGLAGNTDTQYF.

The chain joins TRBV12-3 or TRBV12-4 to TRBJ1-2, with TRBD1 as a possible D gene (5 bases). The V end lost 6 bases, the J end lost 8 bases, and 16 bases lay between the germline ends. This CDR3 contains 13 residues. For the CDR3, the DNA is TGTGCCAGCAGATCCGCGGGGGGTAGGGGCTACACCTTC. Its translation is CASRSAGGRGYTF.

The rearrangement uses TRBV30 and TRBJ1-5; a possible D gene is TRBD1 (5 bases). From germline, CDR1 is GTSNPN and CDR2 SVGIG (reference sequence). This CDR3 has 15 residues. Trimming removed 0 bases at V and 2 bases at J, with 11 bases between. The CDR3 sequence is CAWSVRGVGNQPQHF. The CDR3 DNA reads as TGTGCCTGGAGTGTACGAGGGGTCGGCAATCAGCCCCAGCATTTT. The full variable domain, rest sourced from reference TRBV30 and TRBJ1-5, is SQTIHQWPATLVQPVGSPLSLECTVEGTSNPNLYWYRQAAGRGLQLLFYSVGIGQISSEVPQNLSASRPQDRQFILSSKKLLLSDSGFYLCAWSVRGVGNQPQHFGDGTRLSIL.

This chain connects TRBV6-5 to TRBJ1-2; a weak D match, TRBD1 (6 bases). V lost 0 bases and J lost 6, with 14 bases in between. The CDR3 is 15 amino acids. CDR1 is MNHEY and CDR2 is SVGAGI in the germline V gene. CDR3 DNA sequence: TGTGCCAGCAGTTACTCGGGGCAGGGGTTGGATGGCTACACCTTC. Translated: CASSYSGQGLDGYTF.

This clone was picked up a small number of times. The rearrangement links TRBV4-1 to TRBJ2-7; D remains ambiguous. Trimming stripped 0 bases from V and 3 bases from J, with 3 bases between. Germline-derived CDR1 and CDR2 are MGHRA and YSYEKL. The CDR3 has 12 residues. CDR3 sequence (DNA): TGCGCCAGCAGCCAAGAGGGCTACGAGCAGTACTTC. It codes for CASSQEGYEQYF.

The CDR3 DNA sequence: TGTGCCAGCAGCCCCTGGACTAGCGGGGGGGCTGCTAGTAGGTTCTTC. This sequence encodes CASSPWTSGGAASRFF. The chain is built from TRBV7-8 and TRBJ2-1; 15 bases are shared with TRBD2. Per the germline V gene, CDR1 is SGHVS and CDR2 is FQNEAQ. J was trimmed by 15 bases and V by 5 bases; bases with no gene match: 14. This CDR3 comprises 16 residues. Combining the CDR3 with reference TRBV7-8 and TRBJ2-1 gives the whole variable domain GAGVSQSPRYKVAKRGQDVALRCDPISGHVSLFWYQQALGQGPEFLTYFQNEAQLDKSGLPSDRFFAERPEGSVSTLKIQRTQQEDSAVYLCASSPWTSGGAASRFFGPGTRLTVL.